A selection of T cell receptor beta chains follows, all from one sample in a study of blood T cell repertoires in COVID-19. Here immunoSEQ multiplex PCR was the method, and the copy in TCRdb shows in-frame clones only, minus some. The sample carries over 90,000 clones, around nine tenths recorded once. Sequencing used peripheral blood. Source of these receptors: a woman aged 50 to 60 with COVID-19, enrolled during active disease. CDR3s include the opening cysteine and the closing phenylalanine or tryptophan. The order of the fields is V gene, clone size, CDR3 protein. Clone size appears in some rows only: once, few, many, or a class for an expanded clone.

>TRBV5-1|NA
CASSLQGGATNEKLFF
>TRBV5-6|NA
CASSADRSSGNTIYF
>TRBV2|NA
CASSLTGGVGEKLFF
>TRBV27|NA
CASSLKEAGELFF
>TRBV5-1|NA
CASSLMEGPYNEQFF
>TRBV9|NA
CASSVDSGGPGDTQYF
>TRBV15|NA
CATSRVGQRNEKLFF
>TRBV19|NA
CASTPTHGTGKGNSPLHF
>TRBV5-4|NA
CASSFGTPAKNIQYF
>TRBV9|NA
CASSVGQGVTEAFF
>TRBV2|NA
CASSEGREQYF
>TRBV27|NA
CASSLPQTGGLGKAETTEAFF
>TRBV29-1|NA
CSVRTGANTGELFF
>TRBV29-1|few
CSGGRENYGYTF
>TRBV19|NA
CASSFVIGTLYNEQFF
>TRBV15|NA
CATSRGGTALMNTEAFF
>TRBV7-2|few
CASSFSPGRGVGNQPQHF
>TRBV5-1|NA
CASSVGTGGRDTIYF
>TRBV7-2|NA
CASSLGRDVREDIQYF
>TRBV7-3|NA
CASSQRIRQGRTDTQYF
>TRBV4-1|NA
CASSQEGGRYSYGYTF
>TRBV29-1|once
CSVDGKNTEAFF
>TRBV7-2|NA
CASSSSPGALYGYTF
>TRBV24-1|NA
CATSDPTGSLTGTDTQYF
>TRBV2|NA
CASSRRPRVDTGELFF
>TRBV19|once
CASLLGGGDTEAFF
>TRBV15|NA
CATSRGQGARGGNTIYF
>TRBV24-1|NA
CATSDLWTASNQPQHF
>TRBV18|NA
CASSPREPRGEKLFF
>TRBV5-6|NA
CASSLRTGWFNYGYTF
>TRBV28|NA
CASSLWTGGQPQHF